This T cell receptor (beta chain) originates from a study of response to subunit inactivated influenza vaccine. Study-wide results and caveats: It was the authors' suggestion that each seasonal influenza vaccination recruits few new T cells.

As for this clonotype: Antigen unknown.

Trimming removed 11 bases from V and 6 bases from J; junction bases left unmatched: 2. Germline CDR1 is MDHEN and CDR2 is SYDVKM. The CDR3 loop spans 12 amino acids. TCRdb re-called the RT-PCR reads with MiXCR, one entry per CDR3 protein. The table has just under 250,000 distinct CDR3 sequences, 12% seen once. The receptor's source is a man in his fifties who received an inactivated influenza vaccine. The material was non-naive T cells sorted from PBMCs, obtained approximately 15 days before vaccination. The rearrangement uses TRBV28 and TRBJ2-2; TRBD1 matches 11 bases. The CDR3 sequence: CASGQGAGELFF. In nucleotides, the CDR3 is TGTGCCTCGGGACAGGGGGCCGGGGAGCTGTTTTTT.